The 5 T cell receptor beta chains in this list originate from one sample, sequenced in a study of untreated major depressive disorder. Study-level points and caveats: Compared with controls, depressed patients showed more TRBV05-01 (Vbeta 5.1) usage in CD4+ T cells.

The method was immunoSEQ multiplex PCR; TCRdb's version includes in-frame clones alone and lacks a portion of them. Here the sample spans around 13,000 clones, nearly 95% being singletons. These receptors are not linked to any known antigen. Sequencing was performed on CD4+ T cells from PBMCs. All receptors derive from a man aged 25 to 40 with major depressive disorder.

CDR3 loop: CASKLAGFNEKLFF. CDR3 nucleotides: TGTGCCAGCAAATTGGCAGGGTTTAATGAAAAACTGTTTTTT. The chain combines TRBV6-1 with TRBJ1-4; tentative D call: TRBD1 (5 bases). V gave up 7 bases and J gave up 4 bases, with 13 bases separating them. The CDR3 is 14 residues long. The germline V gene encodes CDR1 MNHNS and CDR2 SASEGT.

The genes are TRBV5-4 and TRBJ1-4; 7 bases fit TRBD1. Germline CDR1 is SGHNT and CDR2 is YYREEE (reference sequence). The CDR3 covers 15 residues. Germline trimming cut 1 base from V and 8 bases from J; bases unmatched to any gene: 8. CDR3 in DNA: TGTGCCAGCAGCTTGAAGAGACAGGGACAGGAAAAACTGTTTTTT. It is translated as CASSLKRQGQEKLFF.

This chain uses TRBV5-1 with TRBJ2-3; D possibly corresponds to TRBD2 (5 bases). Between the trimmed V and J ends, which lost 0 bases and 0 bases, there was a span of 11 bases. The CDR3 length is 16 residues. CDR1 is SGHRS, CDR2 YFSETQ, per germline. The CDR3 DNA sequence: TGCGCCAGCAGCTTGGCTAGCCTCACCAGCACAGATACGCAGTATTTT. Protein sequence: CASSLASLTSTDTQYF. Variable domain in full (rest from reference TRBV5-1 and TRBJ2-3): KAGVTQTPRYLIKTRGQQVTLSCSPISGHRSVSWYQQTPGQGLQFLFEYFSETQRNKGNFPGRFSGRQFSNSRSEMNVSTLELGDSALYLCASSLASLTSTDTQYFGPGTRLTVL.

The chain couples TRBV18 to TRBJ2-3, with 7 bases that match TRBD2. Per germline, CDR1 KGHSH and CDR2 LQKENI. V shed 1 base, J shed 0 bases, and the junction held 1 base outside the gene matches. This CDR3 contains 15 residues. CDR3 in amino acids: CASSPRRGSTDTQYF. Written as DNA, the CDR3 is TGTGCCAGCTCACCACGGCGGGGGAGCACAGATACGCAGTATTTT.

This chain joins TRBV6-6 and TRBJ1-3; the D gene is possibly TRBD1 (6 bases). CDR3 size: 12 residues. The ends were cut back, 4 bases at V and 11 bases at J, with 12 bases in the middle. Germline CDR1 reads MNHNY; CDR2 reads SVGAGI (reference sequence). The CDR3 sequence is CASSSTGISIYF. In DNA form, the CDR3 reads TGTGCCAGCAGTTCAACAGGGATTTCCATATATTTT.